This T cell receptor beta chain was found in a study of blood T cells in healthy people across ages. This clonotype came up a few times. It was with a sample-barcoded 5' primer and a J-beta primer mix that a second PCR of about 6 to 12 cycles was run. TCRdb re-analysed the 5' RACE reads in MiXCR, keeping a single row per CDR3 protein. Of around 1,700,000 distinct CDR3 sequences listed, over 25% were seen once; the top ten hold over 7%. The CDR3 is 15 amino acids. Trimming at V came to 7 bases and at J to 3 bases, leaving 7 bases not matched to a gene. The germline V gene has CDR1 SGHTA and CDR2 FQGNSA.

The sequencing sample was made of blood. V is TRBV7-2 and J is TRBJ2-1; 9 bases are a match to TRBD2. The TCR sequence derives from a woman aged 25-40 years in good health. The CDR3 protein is CASNPSSGDYNEQFF. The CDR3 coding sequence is TGTGCCAGCAACCCATCTAGCGGGGACTACAATGAGCAGTTCTTC.